These 17 T cell receptor beta chains came from one sample sequenced in a study of cytomegalovirus exposure and HLA in healthy donors. 13 Jbeta primers and 60 Vbeta primers were used for the PCR. This table comes from immunoSEQ multiplex PCR, and its TCRdb copy is limited to in-frame clones, with some not included. In the table there are about 110,000 clones, 75% of which are singletons. Sequencing was performed on PBMCs. These receptors all stem from a man between 35 and 55 years old in good health and CMV-seronegative.

This rearrangement joins TRBV4-1 to TRBJ2-1; 7 bases are a match to TRBD2. Germline V gene sequence: CDR1 MGHRA, CDR2 YSYEKL. The CDR3 loop spans 17 amino acids. J lost 5 bases, V lost 0 bases, and 10 bases had no gene match. CDR3 in amino acids: CASSQEAGVGEDNEQFF. For the CDR3, the DNA is TGCGCCAGCAGCCAAGAGGCGGGAGTGGGGGAAGACAATGAGCAGTTCTTC.

This chain joins TRBV4-1 and TRBJ2-7; the match to TRBD1 covers 7 bases. Losses at the gene ends were 5 bases for V and 2 bases for J; bases not matched to a gene: 9. This CDR3 has 15 residues. Germline CDR1 MGHRA, CDR2 YSYEKL. The CDR3 here is CASSVSQGVPYEQYF. CDR3 nucleotide sequence: TGCGCCAGCAGCGTCTCTCAGGGGGTTCCCTACGAGCAGTACTTC.

This rearrangement joins TRBV5-1 to TRBJ2-1, with TRBD1 matching over 11 bases. Germline CDR1 reads SGHRS; CDR2 reads YFSETQ. The V segment lost 2 bases and the J segment 6 bases; nucleotides outside the gene matches: 7. CDR3 size: 16 residues. CDR3 nucleotide sequence: TGCGCCAGCAGCTTCAAAGGGACAGGGGGGCCCAATGAGCAGTTCTTC. This encodes CASSFKGTGGPNEQFF.

This clone appeared a single time. The chain carries TRBV6-6 and TRBJ2-3; tentatively, D is TRBD2 (5 bases). CDR1 and CDR2 from the germline V gene are MNHNY and SVGAGI (reference sequence). The CDR3 is 14 residues long. With 7 bases removed from V and 2 bases from J, the gap between germline ends came to 13 bases. DNA of the CDR3: TGTGCCAGCATCTCACACGGGAACACAGATACGCAGTATTTT. It yields the protein CASISHGNTDTQYF.

This clone has a handful of counts. J is TRBJ1-1 and V is TRBV5-6; 9 nucleotides match TRBD1. CDR1 and CDR2 from the germline V gene are SGHDT and YYEEEE. CDR3 size: 18 residues. The V segment lost 4 bases and the J segment 1 base; nucleotides outside the gene matches: 14. CDR3 sequence: CASSRTYRGRRANTEAFF. CDR3 nucleotides: TGTGCCAGCAGCCGCACCTACAGGGGGCGAAGGGCGAACACTGAAGCTTTCTTT. Supplemented by reference TRBV5-6 and TRBJ1-1, the full variable domain reads DAGVTQSPTHLIKTRGQQVTLRCSPKSGHDTVSWYQQALGQGPQFIFQYYEEEERQRGNFPDRFSGHQFPNYSSELNVNALLLGDSALYLCASSRTYRGRRANTEAFFGQGTRLTVV.

This clone occurred once. Within the sample, other DNA sequences also encode this same CDR3. This CDR3 reads CASSQDWTLGEKLFF. CDR3 nucleotide sequence: TGCGCCAGCAGCCAAGACTGGACATTAGGTGAAAAACTGTTTTTT. The rearrangement joins TRBV4-1 to TRBJ1-4, with a weak D call TRBD1 (5 bases). The CDR3 length is 15 residues. V gave up 0 bases and J gave up 7 bases, with 12 bases separating them. The germline V gene encodes CDR1 MGHRA and CDR2 YSYEKL.

This rearrangement joins TRBV7-2 to TRBJ2-1; 8 bases map to TRBD2. The trim removed 3 bases at V and 4 bases at J, leaving 2 bases unmatched. Germline V lookup: CDR1 SGHTA, CDR2 FQGNSA. CDR3 length: 14 residues. The CDR3 region is CASSLGLGYNEQFF. CDR3 bases: TGTGCCAGCAGCTTGGGACTAGGGTACAATGAGCAGTTCTTC.

The chain recombines TRBV11-2 with TRBJ2-1; 8 positions match TRBD2. There are 13 residues in the CDR3. Looked up from germline, CDR1 is SGHAT and CDR2 is FQNNGV. The ends lost 2 bases at V and 7 bases at J; junction bases unmatched: 1. The CDR3 protein is CASSLLAGNEQFF. CDR3 coding DNA: TGTGCCAGCAGCTTACTAGCGGGTAATGAGCAGTTCTTC.

This chain joins TRBV27 and TRBJ2-7; TRBD2 agrees at 10 bases. CDR3 length: 14 residues. Germline trimming cut 7 bases from V and 3 bases from J; bases unmatched to any gene: 6. Germline lookup yields CDR1 MNHEY and CDR2 SMNVEV (reference sequence). CDR3 nucleotide sequence: TGTGCCAGCAACCCGGGACTAGCGTTCTACGAGCAGTACTTC. Amino acids: CASNPGLAFYEQYF.

The gene calls are TRBV2 and TRBJ2-1; 11 bases align to TRBD1. CDR3 length equals 14 residues. The V segment lost 6 bases and the J segment 9 bases; nucleotides outside the gene matches: 7. Germline V lookup: CDR1 SNHLY, CDR2 FYNNEI. The CDR3 here is CASRAGTGGGEQFF. As DNA, the CDR3 is TGTGCCAGCAGAGCCGGGACAGGGGGGGGTGAGCAGTTCTTC.

This sequence joins TRBV19 and TRBJ1-1, with D hard to call. This CDR3 is built from 12 residues. V was trimmed by 4 bases and J by 1 base, leaving 4 bases between them. Germline V CDR1 and CDR2: LNHDA, SQIVND (reference sequence). DNA for the CDR3: TGTGCCAGTAGTACCGGGAACACTGAAGCTTTCTTT. This codes for CASSTGNTEAFF. Full variable domain (outside the CDR3, taken from reference TRBV19 and TRBJ1-1): DGGITQSPKYLFRKEGQNVTLSCEQNLNHDAMYWYRQDPGQGLRLIYYSQIVNDFQKGDIAEGYSVSREKKESFPLTVTSAQKNPTAFYLCASSTGNTEAFFGQGTRLTVV.

This chain uses TRBV5-4 with TRBJ2-5; 7 nucleotides align to TRBD1. The J call may be in error: the DNA end matches TRBJ2-7 better. This CDR3 contains 12 residues. Germline V gene lookup returns CDR1 SGHNT and CDR2 YYREEE (reference sequence). CDR3 in DNA: TGTGCCAGCAGCCCACAGGGGAACGAGCAGTACTTC. This sequence encodes CASSPQGNEQYF.

The rearrangement links TRBV10-2 to TRBJ2-1, with unresolved D. This CDR3 has 13 amino acids. Germline V gives CDR1 WSHSY, CDR2 SAAADI. The CDR3 DNA is TGCGCAACGGGTGCGTGGACCTACAATGAGCAGTTCTTC. This codes for CATGAWTYNEQFF.

This clone is medium-sized within its sample. The chain uses TRBV6-1 and TRBJ2-7; 8 bases line up with TRBD2. Germline loops: CDR1 MNHNS, CDR2 SASEGT. This CDR3 is built from 14 residues. The V segment lost 9 bases and the J segment 4 bases; nucleotides outside the gene matches: 11. In DNA, the CDR3 is TGTGCCAGTCGTAATAGCGGGATGGGTTACGAGCAGTACTTC. It codes for CASRNSGMGYEQYF.

A few counts support this clone. V gene TRBV6-5 combines with J gene TRBJ1-3; D is ambiguous. V lost 5 bases and J 8 bases, leaving 13 bases between the germline ends. The CDR3 spans 13 residues. Germline loops: CDR1 MNHEY, CDR2 SVGAGI. As DNA, the CDR3 is TGTGCCAGCAGTCACCAACCCCCGGACACCATATATTTT. It translates to CASSHQPPDTIYF.

The chain employs TRBV7-9 and TRBJ2-5, with D possibly being TRBD2 (6 bases). Trimming pared 5 bases from V and 6 bases from J, leaving 22 bases between. CDR1 SEHNR and CDR2 FQNEAQ come from the germline V gene (reference sequence). The CDR3 totals 16 residues. In nucleotides, the CDR3 is TGTGCCAGCAGCCCCTCCGATGAGCGGAGGGGAAAGACCCAGTACTTC. It yields the protein CASSPSDERRGKTQYF.

This chain joins TRBV4-1 and TRBJ2-7; D is possibly TRBD2 (7 bases). The CDR3 sequence is 16 residues long. Between the trimmed V and J ends, which lost 5 bases and 5 bases, there was a span of 22 bases. Germline loops: CDR1 MGHRA, CDR2 YSYEKL. The chain's CDR3 is CASSTYDFAGADEQYF. The CDR3 coding sequence is TGCGCCAGCAGCACCTACGACTTTGCGGGGGCGGACGAGCAGTACTTC.